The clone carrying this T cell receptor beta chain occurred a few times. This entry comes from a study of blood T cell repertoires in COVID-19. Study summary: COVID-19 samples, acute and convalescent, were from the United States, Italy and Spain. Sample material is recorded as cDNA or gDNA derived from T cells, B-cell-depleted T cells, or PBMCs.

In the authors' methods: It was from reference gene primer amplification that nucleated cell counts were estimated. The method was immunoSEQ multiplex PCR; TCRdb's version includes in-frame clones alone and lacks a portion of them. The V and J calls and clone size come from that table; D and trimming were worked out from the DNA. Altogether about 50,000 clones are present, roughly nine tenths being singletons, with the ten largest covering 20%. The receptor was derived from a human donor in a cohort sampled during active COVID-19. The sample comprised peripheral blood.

The CDR3 DNA sequence: TGTGCCAGCAGCCCCAACGCACTAGTCTCCTACAATGAGCAGTTCTTC. Protein sequence: CASSPNALVSYNEQFF. This chain links TRBV7-2 with TRBJ2-1; D possibly corresponds to TRBD2 (5 bases). V was clipped by 5 bases and J by 0 bases, with 14 bases between them. CDR3 length equals 16 residues. Germline V gives CDR1 SGHTA, CDR2 FQGNSA.